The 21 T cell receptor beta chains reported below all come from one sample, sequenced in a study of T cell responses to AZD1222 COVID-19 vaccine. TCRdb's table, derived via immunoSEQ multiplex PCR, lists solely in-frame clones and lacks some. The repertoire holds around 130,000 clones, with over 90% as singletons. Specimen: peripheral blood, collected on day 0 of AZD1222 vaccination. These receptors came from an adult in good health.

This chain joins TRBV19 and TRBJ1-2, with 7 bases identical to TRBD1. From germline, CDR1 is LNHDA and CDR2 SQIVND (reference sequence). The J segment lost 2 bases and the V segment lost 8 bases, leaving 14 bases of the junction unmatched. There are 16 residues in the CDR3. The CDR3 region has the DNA TGTGCCAGTGGGAAGACAGGGACCGAATCAAACTATGGCTACACCTTC. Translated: CASGKTGTESNYGYTF.

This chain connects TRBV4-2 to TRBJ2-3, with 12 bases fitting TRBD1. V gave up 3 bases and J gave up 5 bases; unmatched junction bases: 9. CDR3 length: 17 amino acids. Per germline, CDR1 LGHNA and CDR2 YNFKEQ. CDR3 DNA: TGTGCCAGCAGCCATGATCCGGGACAGGGGGCAGGAGATACGCAGTATTTT. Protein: CASSHDPGQGAGDTQYF.

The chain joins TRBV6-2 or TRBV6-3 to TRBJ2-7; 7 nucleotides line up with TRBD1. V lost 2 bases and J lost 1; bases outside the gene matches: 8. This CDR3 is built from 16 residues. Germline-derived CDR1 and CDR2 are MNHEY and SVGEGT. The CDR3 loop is CASSYPKGAGSYEQYF. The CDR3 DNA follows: TGTGCCAGCAGTTACCCAAAGGGGGCCGGTTCCTACGAGCAGTACTTC.

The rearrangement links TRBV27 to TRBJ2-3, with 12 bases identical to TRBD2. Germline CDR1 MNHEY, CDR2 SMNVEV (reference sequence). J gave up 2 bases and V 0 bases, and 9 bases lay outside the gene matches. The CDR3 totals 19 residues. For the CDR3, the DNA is TGTGCCAGCAGTTTATCCGGCCCCCTAGCGGGAGGGTTCACAGATACGCAGTATTTT. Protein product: CASSLSGPLAGGFTDTQYF.

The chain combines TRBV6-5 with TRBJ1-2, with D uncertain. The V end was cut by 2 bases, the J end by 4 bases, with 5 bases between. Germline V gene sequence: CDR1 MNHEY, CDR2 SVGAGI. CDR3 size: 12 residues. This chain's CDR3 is CASSYDGYGYTF. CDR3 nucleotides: TGTGCCAGCAGTTACGACGGCTATGGCTACACCTTC.

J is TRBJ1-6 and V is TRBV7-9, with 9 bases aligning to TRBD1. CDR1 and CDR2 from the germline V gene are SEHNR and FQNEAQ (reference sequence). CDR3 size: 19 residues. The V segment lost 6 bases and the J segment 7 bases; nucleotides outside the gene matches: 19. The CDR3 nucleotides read TGTGCCAGCAGAGCCGACCAATTCGGGACCACAGGGGGCAATTCACCCCTCCACTTT. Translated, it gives CASRADQFGTTGGNSPLHF.

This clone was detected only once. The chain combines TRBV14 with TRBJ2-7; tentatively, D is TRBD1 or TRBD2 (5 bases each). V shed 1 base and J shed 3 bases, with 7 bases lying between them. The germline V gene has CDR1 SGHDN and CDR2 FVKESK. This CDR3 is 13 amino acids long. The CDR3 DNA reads TGTGCCAGCAGCCAAGCTGGGGGCTACGAGCAGTACTTC. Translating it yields CASSQAGGYEQYF.

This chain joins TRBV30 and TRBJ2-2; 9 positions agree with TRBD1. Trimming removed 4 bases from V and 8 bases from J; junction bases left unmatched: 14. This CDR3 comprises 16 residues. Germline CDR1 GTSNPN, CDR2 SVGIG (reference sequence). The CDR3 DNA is TGTGCCTGGATCAGACCTTTCGGGACAGGGTTGGGGGAGCTGTTTTTT. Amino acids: CAWIRPFGTGLGELFF.

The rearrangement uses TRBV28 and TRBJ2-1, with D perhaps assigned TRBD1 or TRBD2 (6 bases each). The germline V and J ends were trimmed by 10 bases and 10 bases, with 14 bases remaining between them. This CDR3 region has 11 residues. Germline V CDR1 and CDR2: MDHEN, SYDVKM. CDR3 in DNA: TGTGCCACCTGCAGGGGAGGCGAGCAGTTCTTC. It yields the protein CATCRGGEQFF.

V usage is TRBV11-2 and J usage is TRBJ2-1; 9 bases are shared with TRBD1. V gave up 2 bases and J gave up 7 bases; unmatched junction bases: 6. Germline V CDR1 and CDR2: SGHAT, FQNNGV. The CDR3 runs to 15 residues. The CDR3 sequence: CASSLTGTGKNEQFF. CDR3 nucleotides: TGTGCCAGCAGCTTAACCGGGACAGGGAAGAATGAGCAGTTCTTC.

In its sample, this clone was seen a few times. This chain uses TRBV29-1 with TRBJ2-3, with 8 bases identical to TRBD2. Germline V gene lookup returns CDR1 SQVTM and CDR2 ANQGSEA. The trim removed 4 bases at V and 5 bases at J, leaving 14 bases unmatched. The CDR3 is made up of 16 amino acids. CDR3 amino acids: CSVGGGSGKLGDTQYF. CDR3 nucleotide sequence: TGCAGCGTTGGCGGAGGTAGCGGGAAGTTGGGAGATACGCAGTATTTT.

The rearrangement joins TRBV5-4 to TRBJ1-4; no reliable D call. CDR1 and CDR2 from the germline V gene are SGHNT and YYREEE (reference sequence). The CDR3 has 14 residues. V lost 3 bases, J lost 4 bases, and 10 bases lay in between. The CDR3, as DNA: TGTGCCAGCAGCTCCGGACGGAATAATGAAAAACTGTTTTTT. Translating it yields CASSSGRNNEKLFF.

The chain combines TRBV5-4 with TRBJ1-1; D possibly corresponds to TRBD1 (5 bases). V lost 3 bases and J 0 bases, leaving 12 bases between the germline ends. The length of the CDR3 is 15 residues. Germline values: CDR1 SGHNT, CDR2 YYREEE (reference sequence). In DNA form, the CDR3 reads TGTGCCAGCAGCTCGGTAGGGGCCATGAACACTGAAGCTTTCTTT. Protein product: CASSSVGAMNTEAFF.

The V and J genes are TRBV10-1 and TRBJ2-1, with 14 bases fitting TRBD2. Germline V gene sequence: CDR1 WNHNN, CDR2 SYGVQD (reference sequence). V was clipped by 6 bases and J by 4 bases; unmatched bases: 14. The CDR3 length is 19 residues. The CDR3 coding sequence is TGCGCCAGCAGGGACAGGACTAGCGGGAGGCCAACCACGTACAATGAGCAGTTCTTC. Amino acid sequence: CASRDRTSGRPTTYNEQFF.

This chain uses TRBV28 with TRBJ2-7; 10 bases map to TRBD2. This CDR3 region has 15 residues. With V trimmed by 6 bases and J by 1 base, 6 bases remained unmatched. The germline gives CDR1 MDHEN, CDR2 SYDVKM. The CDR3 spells CASRRASGSSYEQYF. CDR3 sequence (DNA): TGTGCCAGCAGGCGGGCTAGCGGGAGTTCCTACGAGCAGTACTTC.

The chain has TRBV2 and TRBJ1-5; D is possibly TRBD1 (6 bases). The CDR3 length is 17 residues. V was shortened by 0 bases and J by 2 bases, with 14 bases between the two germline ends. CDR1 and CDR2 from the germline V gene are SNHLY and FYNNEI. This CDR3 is CASSEARGTGGNQPQHF. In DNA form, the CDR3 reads TGTGCCAGCAGTGAAGCGAGGGGGACCGGAGGCAATCAGCCCCAGCATTTT.

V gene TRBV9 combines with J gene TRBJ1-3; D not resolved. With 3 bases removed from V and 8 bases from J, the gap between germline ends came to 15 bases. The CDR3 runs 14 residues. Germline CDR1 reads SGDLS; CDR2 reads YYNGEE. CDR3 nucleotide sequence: TGTGCCAGCAGCGGGTCCACGATGAGAGACACCATATATTTT. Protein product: CASSGSTMRDTIYF.

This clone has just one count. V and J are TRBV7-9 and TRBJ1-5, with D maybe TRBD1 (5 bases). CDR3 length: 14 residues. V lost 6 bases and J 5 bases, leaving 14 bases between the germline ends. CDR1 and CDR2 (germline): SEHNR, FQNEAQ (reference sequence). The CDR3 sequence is CASSYQGDYQPQHF. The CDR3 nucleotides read TGTGCCAGCAGTTACCAGGGAGACTATCAGCCCCAGCATTTT.

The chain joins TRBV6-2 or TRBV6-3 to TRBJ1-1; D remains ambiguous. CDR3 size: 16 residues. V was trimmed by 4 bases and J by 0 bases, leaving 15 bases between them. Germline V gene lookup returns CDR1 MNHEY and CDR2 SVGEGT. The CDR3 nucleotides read TGTGCCAGCAGTTCCCAAGACGTAAAGATGAACACTGAAGCTTTCTTT. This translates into CASSSQDVKMNTEAFF.

CDR3 bases: TGTGCCAGCAGCCCACCCACTAGCGGGGTGGAGACCCAGTACTTC. It codes for CASSPPTSGVETQYF. V is TRBV9 and J is TRBJ2-5, with TRBD2 matching 10 bases. The CDR3 has 15 amino acids. V gave up 4 bases and J gave up 5 bases; unmatched junction bases: 8. Looked up from germline, CDR1 is SGDLS and CDR2 is YYNGEE.

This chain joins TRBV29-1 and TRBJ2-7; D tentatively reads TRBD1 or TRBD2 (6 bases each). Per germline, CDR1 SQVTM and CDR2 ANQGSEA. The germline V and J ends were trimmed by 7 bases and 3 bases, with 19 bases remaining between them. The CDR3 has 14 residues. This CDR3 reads CSAVMGGEFYEQYF. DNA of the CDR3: TGCAGCGCGGTCATGGGGGGCGAGTTCTACGAGCAGTACTTC.